This is a list of T cell receptor beta chains from one sample in a study of shared clonotypes between healthy human individuals. Assay used: immunoSEQ multiplex PCR; TCRdb lists only in-frame clones, some missing. The data show 200,000 to 250,000 clones, with approximately 65% seen just once and 11% held by the top ten. Input material: memory CD4+ T cells sorted from blood. The source of these receptors is a young man in good health. Each CDR3 is given with its conserved first and last residue. Each record gives: V gene, clone size, D gene, J gene, CDR3 protein, CDR3 DNA. A D gene is named only where the DNA matches it firmly. For some rows the clone size is stated as once, few or many, or as a class when expanded; others skip it.

v_gene: TRBV7-9; abundance: -; d_gene: TRBD1; j_gene: TRBJ2-6; CDR3aa: CASSLEGHRGNTNVLTF; CDR3nt: TGTGCCAGCAGCTTAGAAGGGCACAGGGGGAACACCAACGTCCTGACTTTC
v_gene: TRBV5-6; abundance: -; d_gene: TRBD1; j_gene: TRBJ2-7; CDR3aa: CASSSVLRDRAYEQYF; CDR3nt: TGTGCCAGCAGCTCAGTGCTCCGAGACAGGGCCTACGAGCAGTACTTC
v_gene: TRBV9; abundance: -; d_gene: TRBD2; j_gene: TRBJ2-1; CDR3aa: CASSVSSRGVYNEQFF; CDR3nt: TGTGCCAGCAGCGTAAGTTCTCGGGGGGTCTACAATGAGCAGTTCTTC
v_gene: TRBV5-6; abundance: -; d_gene: TRBD1; j_gene: TRBJ1-4; CDR3aa: CASSLGQRVEKLFF; CDR3nt: TGTGCCAGCAGCCTGGGACAGAGGGTTGAAAAACTGTTTTTT
v_gene: TRBV7-8; abundance: -; d_gene: -; j_gene: TRBJ1-1; CDR3aa: CASSLGKRNTEAFF; CDR3nt: TGTGCCAGCAGCTTAGGCAAGAGAAACACTGAAGCTTTCTTT
v_gene: TRBV5-8; abundance: -; d_gene: -; j_gene: TRBJ2-7; CDR3aa: CASSLYRGGGSYEQYF; CDR3nt: TGTGCCAGCAGCCTATACAGGGGAGGAGGCTCCTACGAGCAGTACTTC
v_gene: TRBV7-7; abundance: -; d_gene: TRBD2; j_gene: TRBJ2-3; CDR3aa: CASSPTSGTPDTQYF; CDR3nt: TGTGCTAGCAGTCCGACTAGCGGGACGCCAGATACGCAGTATTTT
v_gene: TRBV18; abundance: -; d_gene: -; j_gene: TRBJ1-1; CDR3aa: CASSRDVNTEAFF; CDR3nt: TGTGCCAGCTCACGGGACGTGAACACTGAAGCTTTCTTT
v_gene: TRBV7-2; abundance: few; d_gene: TRBD2; j_gene: TRBJ2-3; CDR3aa: CASSFQLAAGDTQYF; CDR3nt: TGTGCCAGCAGCTTCCAACTAGCAGCGGGGGATACGCAGTATTTT
v_gene: TRBV5-6; abundance: -; d_gene: -; j_gene: TRBJ1-5; CDR3aa: CASSLFTGIRSNQPQHF; CDR3nt: TGTGCCAGCAGCTTATTTACAGGCATCAGGAGCAATCAGCCCCAGCATTTT
v_gene: TRBV2; abundance: -; d_gene: -; j_gene: TRBJ2-2; CDR3aa: CASSALGPGELFF; CDR3nt: TGTGCCAGCAGTGCATTGGGGCCCGGGGAGCTGTTTTTT
v_gene: TRBV7-3; abundance: once; d_gene: -; j_gene: TRBJ2-1; CDR3aa: CASSPTGRVNNEQFF; CDR3nt: TGTGCCAGCAGCCCGACAGGAAGAGTTAACAATGAGCAGTTCTTC
v_gene: TRBV28; abundance: -; d_gene: -; j_gene: TRBJ2-5; CDR3aa: CASSFEAQGRSVRETQYF; CDR3nt: TGTGCCAGCAGTTTCGAAGCACAGGGTAGATCTGTAAGGGAGACCCAGTACTTC
v_gene: TRBV5-4; abundance: -; d_gene: TRBD2; j_gene: TRBJ2-2; CDR3aa: CASSLGLAGGHTGELFF; CDR3nt: TGTGCCAGCAGCTTGGGACTAGCGGGAGGGCACACCGGGGAGCTGTTTTTT
v_gene: TRBV7-2; abundance: few; d_gene: -; j_gene: TRBJ2-1; CDR3aa: CASSPGVRAAYNEQFF; CDR3nt: TGTGCCAGCAGCCCTGGGGTGCGGGCAGCGTACAATGAGCAGTTCTTC
v_gene: TRBV9; abundance: -; d_gene: -; j_gene: TRBJ2-1; CDR3aa: CASSVDDGEQFF; CDR3nt: TGTGCCAGCAGCGTAGACGACGGTGAGCAGTTCTTC
v_gene: TRBV30; abundance: -; d_gene: -; j_gene: TRBJ1-5; CDR3aa: CAWNSGGGNQPQHF; CDR3nt: TGTGCCTGGAATTCGGGGGGAGGAAATCAGCCCCAGCATTTT
v_gene: TRBV12-5; abundance: -; d_gene: -; j_gene: TRBJ2-5; CDR3aa: CASGLVGETQYF; CDR3nt: TGTGCTAGTGGTTTGGTAGGCGAGACCCAGTACTTC
v_gene: TRBV9; abundance: -; d_gene: -; j_gene: TRBJ1-1; CDR3aa: CASSVAGANTEAFF; CDR3nt: TGTGCCAGCAGCGTAGCGGGGGCGAACACTGAAGCTTTCTTT
v_gene: TRBV29-1; abundance: -; d_gene: TRBD1; j_gene: TRBJ1-1; CDR3aa: CSVETGGAGAAFF; CDR3nt: TGCAGCGTTGAGACAGGGGGTGCGGGCGCAGCTTTCTTT
v_gene: TRBV18; abundance: once; d_gene: TRBD1; j_gene: TRBJ2-7; CDR3aa: CASSPLVRGRVGEQYF; CDR3nt: TGTGCCAGCTCACCACTCGTTAGGGGGCGCGTGGGGGAGCAGTACTTC
v_gene: TRBV5-1; abundance: -; d_gene: TRBD1; j_gene: TRBJ2-7; CDR3aa: CASSITGGGSYEQYF; CDR3nt: TGCGCCAGCAGCATTACAGGGGGTGGCTCCTACGAGCAGTACTTC
v_gene: TRBV28; abundance: -; d_gene: TRBD2; j_gene: TRBJ2-5; CDR3aa: CASSNPGLAGGQETQYF; CDR3nt: TGTGCCAGCAGTAACCCGGGACTAGCGGGAGGACAAGAGACCCAGTACTTC
v_gene: TRBV5-1; abundance: -; d_gene: -; j_gene: TRBJ2-3; CDR3aa: CASSLLALGGDTQYF; CDR3nt: TGCGCCAGCAGCTTGTTGGCCCTAGGTGGAGATACGCAGTATTTT
v_gene: TRBV28; abundance: -; d_gene: TRBD1; j_gene: TRBJ1-5; CDR3aa: CASSPGGMGQPQHF; CDR3nt: TGTGCCAGCAGCCCAGGGGGGATGGGGCAGCCCCAGCATTTT
v_gene: TRBV5-1; abundance: few; d_gene: -; j_gene: TRBJ1-1; CDR3aa: CASSLTQNTEAFF; CDR3nt: TGCGCCAGCAGCTTGACACAGAACACTGAAGCTTTCTTT
v_gene: TRBV7-6; abundance: -; d_gene: -; j_gene: TRBJ2-7; CDR3aa: CASSSTDDPSREQYF; CDR3nt: TGTGCCAGCAGCTCTACCGATGACCCTAGTCGCGAGCAGTACTTC
v_gene: TRBV7-8; abundance: once; d_gene: TRBD1; j_gene: TRBJ2-3; CDR3aa: CASSLGTGVYTQYF; CDR3nt: TGTGCCAGCAGCTTGGGGACAGGGGTATATACGCAGTATTTT
v_gene: TRBV28; abundance: few; d_gene: -; j_gene: TRBJ1-5; CDR3aa: CASYTGNQPQHF; CDR3nt: TGTGCCAGTTATACCGGTAATCAGCCCCAGCATTTT
v_gene: TRBV4-1; abundance: few; d_gene: -; j_gene: TRBJ1-2; CDR3aa: CASSQEGSYGYTF; CDR3nt: TGCGCCAGCAGCCAAGAAGGGAGCTATGGCTACACCTTC
v_gene: TRBV4-3; abundance: -; d_gene: -; j_gene: TRBJ1-2; CDR3aa: CASSQEQGWDYGYTF; CDR3nt: TGCGCCAGCAGCCAAGAGCAGGGGTGGGATTATGGCTACACCTTC
v_gene: TRBV29-1; abundance: -; d_gene: -; j_gene: TRBJ1-2; CDR3aa: CSVGGIGRDGGYTF; CDR3nt: TGCAGCGTTGGGGGAATCGGCAGGGACGGTGGCTACACCTTC
v_gene: TRBV13; abundance: once; d_gene: -; j_gene: TRBJ2-3; CDR3aa: CASSAPLITNTDTQYF; CDR3nt: TGTGCCAGCAGTGCACCGTTAATAACAAACACAGATACGCAGTATTTT
v_gene: TRBV11-2; abundance: -; d_gene: -; j_gene: TRBJ2-7; CDR3aa: CASSLGGQGVSPYEQYF; CDR3nt: TGTGCCAGCAGCTTAGGGGGCCAGGGAGTTTCCCCCTACGAGCAGTACTTC
v_gene: TRBV2; abundance: few; d_gene: -; j_gene: TRBJ2-2; CDR3aa: CASSEAPLARQIDTGELFF; CDR3nt: TGTGCCAGCAGTGAAGCCCCTCTAGCCAGGCAGATCGACACCGGGGAGCTGTTTTTT
v_gene: TRBV7-2; abundance: -; d_gene: -; j_gene: TRBJ2-7; CDR3aa: CASSFPGLRVNSYEQYF; CDR3nt: TGTGCCAGCAGCTTTCCAGGACTCAGGGTTAACTCCTACGAGCAGTACTTC
v_gene: TRBV7-3; abundance: -; d_gene: -; j_gene: TRBJ2-7; CDR3aa: CASSLGQGNFYEQYF; CDR3nt: TGTGCCAGCAGCTTAGGGCAGGGGAATTTCTACGAGCAGTACTTC
v_gene: TRBV18; abundance: few; d_gene: -; j_gene: TRBJ2-5; CDR3aa: CASSPNLIETQYF; CDR3nt: TGTGCCAGCTCACCAAACTTGATCGAGACCCAGTACTTC
v_gene: TRBV7-6; abundance: -; d_gene: -; j_gene: TRBJ2-3; CDR3aa: CASSPSIPSDTQYF; CDR3nt: TGTGCCAGCAGCCCTAGTATCCCGAGCGATACGCAGTATTTT
v_gene: TRBV7-2; abundance: few; d_gene: -; j_gene: TRBJ2-1; CDR3aa: CASSLAEFGGLSYNEQFF; CDR3nt: TGTGCCAGCAGCTTAGCGGAGTTCGGGGGGCTCTCCTACAATGAGCAGTTCTTC
v_gene: TRBV9; abundance: -; d_gene: -; j_gene: TRBJ1-1; CDR3aa: CASSAGWTVNTEAFF; CDR3nt: TGTGCCAGCAGCGCCGGGTGGACAGTGAACACTGAAGCTTTCTTT
v_gene: TRBV28; abundance: -; d_gene: TRBD1; j_gene: TRBJ1-5; CDR3aa: CASSDRARQPQHF; CDR3nt: TGTGCCAGCAGTGACAGGGCCCGGCAGCCCCAGCATTTT
v_gene: TRBV5-6; abundance: -; d_gene: TRBD1; j_gene: TRBJ2-2; CDR3aa: CASSYGQATGELFF; CDR3nt: TGTGCCAGCAGCTACGGACAGGCAACCGGGGAGCTGTTTTTT
v_gene: TRBV2; abundance: few; d_gene: -; j_gene: TRBJ1-5; CDR3aa: CASSDREEKPQHF; CDR3nt: TGTGCCAGCAGTGACAGGGAGGAGAAGCCCCAGCATTTT
v_gene: TRBV11-3; abundance: -; d_gene: TRBD1; j_gene: TRBJ2-3; CDR3aa: CASSSGTGGFTDTQYF; CDR3nt: TGTGCCAGCAGCTCTGGGACAGGGGGCTTTACAGATACGCAGTATTTT